This is a list of T cell receptor beta chains from one sample in a study of blood T cell repertoires in COVID-19. The assay was immunoSEQ multiplex PCR, and TCRdb's table has in-frame clones only and misses some. The sample has around 100,000 clones, about 90% seen once; the top ten hold around 5.4%. Sequencing was performed on peripheral blood. These receptors were obtained from a human donor in a cohort sampled during active COVID-19. The CDR3 runs from the conserved cysteine through the conserved F or W. D genes are given only for firm matches. A clone size is listed for some rows: how often the clone was seen (once, few, many), or a class if it is expanded.

CDR3nt,CDR3aa,v_gene,d_gene,abundance,j_gene
TGTGCCAGCTCACCAGGACTAGCGGGAATTTACTCCTACGAGCAGTACTTC,CASSPGLAGIYSYEQYF,TRBV18,TRBD2,-,TRBJ2-7
TGTGCCAGCAGTTACCCCCGGGACAGCTATAGCAATCAGCCCCAGCATTTT,CASSYPRDSYSNQPQHF,TRBV6-2/TRBV6-3,TRBD1,-,TRBJ1-5
TGCGCCAGCAGCTATGACAGGGTTGGCAAAAACATTCAGTACTTC,CASSYDRVGKNIQYF,TRBV5-1,TRBD1,-,TRBJ2-4
TGTGCCAGCAGTTTGGGGACTTACACTGAAGCTTTCTTT,CASSLGTYTEAFF,TRBV28,-,-,TRBJ1-1
TGTGCCAGCAGTTCCATAACAGGAGGGAGGGAAAAACTGTTTTTT,CASSSITGGREKLFF,TRBV28,-,-,TRBJ1-4
TGTGCCAGTCGCCCCGGGACAGTCCCGAACACTGAAGCTTTCTTT,CASRPGTVPNTEAFF,TRBV19,TRBD1,-,TRBJ1-1
TGTGCCAGCAGCCTCATGTTGCATCAGGGAACCATCTTC,CASSLMLHQGTIF,TRBV11-2,-,-,TRBJ1-2
TGTGCCAGCAGTTCCCCTCCGGGACAGGGCTCCTACGAGCAGTACTTC,CASSSPPGQGSYEQYF,TRBV28,TRBD1,once,TRBJ2-7
TGTGCCAGCAGCTTCACCAGGGTAGGAACTGAAGCTTTCTTT,CASSFTRVGTEAFF,TRBV5-6,-,-,TRBJ1-1
TGCGCCAGCAGCCAAGATAGGGACTACGGGCAGTTCTTC,CASSQDRDYGQFF,TRBV4-3,TRBD2,-,TRBJ2-1
TGTGCCAGCAGTAGAAGAGCGAATGAGCAGTTCTTC,CASSRRANEQFF,TRBV27,-,-,TRBJ2-1
TGTGCCAGCTCACCTAACAGGGAAACTGAAGCTTTCTTT,CASSPNRETEAFF,TRBV18,-,few,TRBJ1-1
TGTGCCAGCAGCGACAGGGCCGAGTGGTCACCCCTCCACTTT,CASSDRAEWSPLHF,TRBV2,TRBD1,-,TRBJ1-6
TGTGCCAGCAGTTACGATAGACAGGTTCTTTTGAACACTGAAGCTTTCTTT,CASSYDRQVLLNTEAFF,TRBV6-2/TRBV6-3,-,-,TRBJ1-1
TGCGCCAGCAGCCCCACTTTTGATACGCAGTATTTT,CASSPTFDTQYF,TRBV5-1,-,-,TRBJ2-3
TGTGCCAGCAGTTACGGGGCGACTAGCGGGAGGAATGAGCAGTTCTTC,CASSYGATSGRNEQFF,TRBV6-5,TRBD2,-,TRBJ2-1
TGTGCCAGCAGCCCTCTTGGGGGCTTAGCTGGAAACACCATATATTTT,CASSPLGGLAGNTIYF,TRBV7-2,-,-,TRBJ1-3
TGTGCCAGTAGTAAAGGACAGGGGACCTACGAGCAGTACTTC,CASSKGQGTYEQYF,TRBV19,TRBD1,-,TRBJ2-7
TGCGCCAGCAGCTTGGAGCCCTCCGGAGGGGCAGGGTTTTTTGGCACAGATACGCAGTATTTT,CASSLEPSGGAGFFGTDTQYF,TRBV5-1,-,-,TRBJ2-3
TGTGCCAGCAGCCCTTCGACAGTAAGCTCCTACGAGCAGTACTTC,CASSPSTVSSYEQYF,TRBV11-2,-,few,TRBJ2-7
TGTGCCAGCAGTCGTACAGTTACCTCTGGAAACACCATATATTTT,CASSRTVTSGNTIYF,TRBV28,-,-,TRBJ1-3
TGTGCCAGCTCACCGTCCACAGGGAATAGCAATCAGCCCCAGCATTTT,CASSPSTGNSNQPQHF,TRBV18,-,-,TRBJ1-5
TGTGCCAGCTCAGCGAAAGAGACCCAGTACTTC,CASSAKETQYF,TRBV18,-,-,TRBJ2-5
TGCGCCAGCAGCTTGGCCCCTAGAGATACGCAGTATTTT,CASSLAPRDTQYF,TRBV5-1,-,-,TRBJ2-3
TGTGCCAGCAGCTTCGGGGGACAGCCCCAGCATTTT,CASSFGGQPQHF,TRBV5-8,-,-,TRBJ1-5
TGCGCCAGCAGCCAGGGGACTAGCGGGGACTACAATGAGCAGTTCTTC,CASSQGTSGDYNEQFF,TRBV4-3,TRBD2,-,TRBJ2-1
TGTGCCACCAGTTTGGACAGCAACTCCTACGAGCAGTACTTC,CATSLDSNSYEQYF,TRBV15,-,-,TRBJ2-7
TGTGCCAGCAGCCAAGGCCCTAGCTCCTACGAGCAGTACTTC,CASSQGPSSYEQYF,TRBV14,-,-,TRBJ2-7
TGTGCCAGCAGCGCTAGGGGCTCCTACGAGCAGTACTTC,CASSARGSYEQYF,TRBV2,-,-,TRBJ2-7
TGTGCCAGCAGTCCCGGGACAGCCGTTAACTATGGCTACACCTTC,CASSPGTAVNYGYTF,TRBV6-2/TRBV6-3,TRBD1,-,TRBJ1-2
TGTGCCAGCTCACCAAGGGAGGGGACGTCGTATTTT,CASSPREGTSYF,TRBV18,TRBD2,-,TRBJ2-3
TGTGCCACCAGTTCGTCCGGGAGTCTATACAATGAGCAGTTCTTC,CATSSSGSLYNEQFF,TRBV6-5,-,-,TRBJ2-1
TGTGCCAGCAGCATCCGGGACAGGGACAATCAGCCCCAGCATTTT,CASSIRDRDNQPQHF,TRBV7-2,TRBD1,-,TRBJ1-5
TGTGCCAGCAGGGCCTCGGGACTAGCGGTTCAGGAGCAGTTCTTC,CASRASGLAVQEQFF,TRBV28,TRBD2,-,TRBJ2-1
TGTGCCAGCAGCTTAGCGGAGGCCAGAGGGGAGACCCAGTACTTC,CASSLAEARGETQYF,TRBV7-8,-,-,TRBJ2-5
TGTGCCAGCAGTTTATCATCGGGACAGCGCAATCAGCCCCAGCATTTT,CASSLSSGQRNQPQHF,TRBV27,TRBD1,-,TRBJ1-5
TGTGCCAGCAGCCCCGGGACAGGGGGGAGGAGAGCTGAAGCTTTCTTT,CASSPGTGGRRAEAFF,TRBV7-9,TRBD1,-,TRBJ1-1
TGTGCCTGGAGTAGGCTAGCGGGAGTTTACGAGCAGTACTTC,CAWSRLAGVYEQYF,TRBV30,TRBD2,-,TRBJ2-7
TGTGCCAGCAGCCAAGGACAGGGGGCTGAAAAACTGTTTTTT,CASSQGQGAEKLFF,TRBV4-2,TRBD1,few,TRBJ1-4
TGTGCCAGCAGCGTGGGACTAGCGGGGGGCGGCTACTACAATGAGCAGTTCTTC,CASSVGLAGGGYYNEQFF,TRBV9,TRBD2,-,TRBJ2-1
TGTGCCAGCAGCCCACGGGACAGGGGAAACACTGAAGCTTTCTTT,CASSPRDRGNTEAFF,TRBV7-2,TRBD1,-,TRBJ1-1
TGTGCCAGCAGCAGTAACAGGGGTTCCTACGAGCAGTACTTC,CASSSNRGSYEQYF,TRBV5-4,TRBD1,once,TRBJ2-7
TGTGCCAGCAGTGGACAGGGCCCGCGCGGCTACACCTTC,CASSGQGPRGYTF,TRBV2,TRBD1,-,TRBJ1-2
TGTGCCTGGTGTCGCGGGACTCCCGGCTCCTACGAGCAGTACTTC,CAWCRGTPGSYEQYF,TRBV30,-,many,TRBJ2-7
TGTGCCAGCAGCTTGGTAGGGGGGGGGCGAGATGGCTACACCTTC,CASSLVGGGRDGYTF,TRBV5-4,-,once,TRBJ1-2
TGCGCCAGCAGCCGACGACTAGCGGGAGAGGAGACCCAGTACTTC,CASSRRLAGEETQYF,TRBV5-1,TRBD2,few,TRBJ2-5
TGTGCCAGCAGCCCGACTAGCGGGAGGGACCAAGAGACCCAGTACTTC,CASSPTSGRDQETQYF,TRBV13,TRBD2,-,TRBJ2-5
TGTGCCAGCAGTACCCGGACGGGGTTGGGCACAGATACGCAGTATTTT,CASSTRTGLGTDTQYF,TRBV28,-,-,TRBJ2-3
TGTGCCAGCAGTCGGGATTGGGTTTCGGGCGAGCAGTACTTC,CASSRDWVSGEQYF,TRBV6-2/TRBV6-3,-,-,TRBJ2-7
TGTGCCAGCAGTAGCCGACAGGGGGCCGGCACAGATACGCAGTATTTT,CASSSRQGAGTDTQYF,TRBV28,TRBD1,-,TRBJ2-3
TGTGCCAGCAGTCGGCTAGCGGGAGGCCTCGAGCAGTACTTC,CASSRLAGGLEQYF,TRBV6-6,TRBD2,-,TRBJ2-7
TGTGCCAGCAGTCCCATCGGACAGGGGCCCAATCAGCCCCAGCATTTT,CASSPIGQGPNQPQHF,TRBV28,TRBD1,-,TRBJ1-5
TGTGCCAGCAGTTCACTGACTAGCCACGGGCAGCCCCAGCATTTT,CASSSLTSHGQPQHF,TRBV27,-,few,TRBJ1-5
TGTGCCAGCAGCCCTGCAGCTAACTATGGCTACACCTTC,CASSPAANYGYTF,TRBV7-8,-,-,TRBJ1-2
TGTGCCAGCAGCCAAGGGCAGGGGGAACTTGGCTATGGCTACACCTTC,CASSQGQGELGYGYTF,TRBV14,TRBD1,-,TRBJ1-2
TGCGCCAGCAGCCGGGACAGGGAGTACGAGCAGTACTTC,CASSRDREYEQYF,TRBV5-1,TRBD1,once,TRBJ2-7